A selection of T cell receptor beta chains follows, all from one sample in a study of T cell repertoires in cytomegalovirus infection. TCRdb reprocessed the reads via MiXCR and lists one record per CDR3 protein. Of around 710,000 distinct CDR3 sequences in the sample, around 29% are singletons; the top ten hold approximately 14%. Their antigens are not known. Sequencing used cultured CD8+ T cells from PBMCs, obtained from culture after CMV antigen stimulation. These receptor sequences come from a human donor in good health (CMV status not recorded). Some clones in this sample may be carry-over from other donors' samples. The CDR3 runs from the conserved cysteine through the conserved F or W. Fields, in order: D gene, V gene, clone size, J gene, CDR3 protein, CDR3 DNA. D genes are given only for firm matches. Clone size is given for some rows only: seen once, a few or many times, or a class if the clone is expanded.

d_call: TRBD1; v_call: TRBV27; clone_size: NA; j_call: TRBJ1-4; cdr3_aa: CASSWTGEEKLFF; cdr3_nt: TGTGCCAGCAGTTGGACAGGGGAAGAAAAACTGTTTTTT
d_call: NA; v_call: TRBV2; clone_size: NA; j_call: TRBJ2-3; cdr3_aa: CASSEAQGVRTDTQYF; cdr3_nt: TGTGCCAGCAGTGAAGCTCAAGGGGTACGCACAGATACGCAGTATTTT
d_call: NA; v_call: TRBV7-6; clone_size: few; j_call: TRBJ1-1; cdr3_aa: CASSLGYGEAFF; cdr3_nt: TGTGCCAGCAGCTTAGGGTACGGGGAGGCTTTCTTT
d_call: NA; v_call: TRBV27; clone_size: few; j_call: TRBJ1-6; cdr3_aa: CASSFARYKPLHF; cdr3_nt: TGTGCCAGCAGTTTCGCCCGGTACAAGCCCCTCCACTTT
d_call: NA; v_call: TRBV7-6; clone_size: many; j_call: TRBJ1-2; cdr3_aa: CASSAGGRDNGYTF; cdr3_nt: TGTGCCAGCAGCGCCGGTGGGCGGGATAATGGCTACACCTTC
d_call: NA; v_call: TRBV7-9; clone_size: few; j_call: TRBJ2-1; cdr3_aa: CASIKTGDEQFF; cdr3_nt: TGTGCCAGCATCAAAACGGGGGATGAGCAGTTCTTC
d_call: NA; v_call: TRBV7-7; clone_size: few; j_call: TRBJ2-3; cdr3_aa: CASSSPGDADTQYF; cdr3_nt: TGTGCTAGCAGCTCCCCAGGAGATGCAGATACGCAGTATTTT
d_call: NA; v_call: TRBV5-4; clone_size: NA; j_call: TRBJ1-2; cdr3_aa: CASSLPQAANYGYTF; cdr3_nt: TGTGCCAGCAGCTTGCCCCAGGCGGCTAACTATGGCTACACCTTC
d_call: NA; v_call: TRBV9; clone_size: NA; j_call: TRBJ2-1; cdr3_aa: CASSVWVRAQSSYNEQFF; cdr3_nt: TGTGCTAGCAGCGTATGGGTGAGAGCGCAGAGCTCCTACAATGAGCAGTTCTTC
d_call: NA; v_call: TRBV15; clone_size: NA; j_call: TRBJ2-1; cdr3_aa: CATSTAEGSYNEQFF; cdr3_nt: TGTGCCACCAGCACGGCGGAGGGCTCCTACAATGAGCAGTTCTTC
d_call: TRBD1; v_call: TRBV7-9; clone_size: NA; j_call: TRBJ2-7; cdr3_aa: CASSFGTGNALSPYEQYF; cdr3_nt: TGTGCCAGCAGCTTCGGGACAGGAAATGCCCTTTCCCCCTACGAGCAGTACTTC
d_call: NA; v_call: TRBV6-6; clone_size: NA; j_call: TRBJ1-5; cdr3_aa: CASSYSIQVVDREPQHF; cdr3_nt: TGTGCCAGCAGTTACTCGATCCAAGTCGTCGACAGAGAGCCCCAGCATTTT
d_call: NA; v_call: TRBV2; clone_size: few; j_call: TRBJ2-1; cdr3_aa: CASTSPKGGNEQFF; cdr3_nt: TGTGCCAGCACCTCGCCTAAGGGAGGCAATGAGCAGTTCTTC
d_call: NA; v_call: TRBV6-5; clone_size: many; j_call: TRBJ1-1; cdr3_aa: CASSYSGMYTEAFF; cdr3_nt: TGTGCCAGCAGTTACTCCGGGATGTACACTGAAGCTTTCTTT
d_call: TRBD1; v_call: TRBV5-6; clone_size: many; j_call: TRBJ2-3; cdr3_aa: CASSPGQGRTDTQYF; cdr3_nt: TGTGCCAGCAGCCCGGGACAGGGTAGGACAGATACGCAGTATTTT
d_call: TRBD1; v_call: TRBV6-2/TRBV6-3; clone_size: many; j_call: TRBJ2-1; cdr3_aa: CASSWTGYNEQFF; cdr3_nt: TGTGCCAGCAGTTGGACAGGCTACAATGAGCAGTTCTTC
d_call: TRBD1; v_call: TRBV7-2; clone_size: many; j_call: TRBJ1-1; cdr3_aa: CASSTWGQYHIEAFF; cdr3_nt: TGTGCCAGCAGCACCTGGGGACAGTACCATATCGAAGCTTTCTTT
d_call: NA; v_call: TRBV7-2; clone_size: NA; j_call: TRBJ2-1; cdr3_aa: CASSSFEGTGFGNEQFF; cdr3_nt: TGTGCCAGCAGCTCGTTTGAAGGGACGGGGTTTGGTAATGAGCAGTTCTTC
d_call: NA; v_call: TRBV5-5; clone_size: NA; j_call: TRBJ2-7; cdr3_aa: CASSPDPLEQYF; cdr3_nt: TGTGCCAGCAGCCCGGACCCCCTCGAGCAGTACTTC
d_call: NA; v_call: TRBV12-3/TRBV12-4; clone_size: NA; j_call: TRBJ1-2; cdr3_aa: CASTITHYGYTF; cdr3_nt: TGTGCCAGCACCATAACTCACTATGGCTACACCTTC
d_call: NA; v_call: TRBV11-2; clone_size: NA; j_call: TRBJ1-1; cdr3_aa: CASSQQPANTEAFF; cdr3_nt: TGTGCCAGCAGCCAGCAGCCAGCGAACACTGAAGCTTTCTTT
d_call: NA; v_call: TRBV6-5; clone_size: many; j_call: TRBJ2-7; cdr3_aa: CASSYGQSYEQYF; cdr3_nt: TGTGCCAGCAGCTACGGACAGAGTTACGAGCAGTACTTC
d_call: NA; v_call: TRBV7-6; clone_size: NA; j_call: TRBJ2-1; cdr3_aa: CASFDLANEQFF; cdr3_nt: TGTGCCAGCTTTGACCTGGCTAACGAGCAGTTCTTC
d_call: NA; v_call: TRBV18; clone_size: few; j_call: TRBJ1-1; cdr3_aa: CASSPELAGVTEAFF; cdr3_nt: TGTGCCAGCTCACCAGAATTGGCCGGGGTCACTGAAGCTTTCTTT
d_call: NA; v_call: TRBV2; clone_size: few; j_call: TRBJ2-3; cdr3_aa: CASSDWKNADTQYF; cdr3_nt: TGTGCCAGCAGTGACTGGAAGAACGCAGATACGCAGTATTTT
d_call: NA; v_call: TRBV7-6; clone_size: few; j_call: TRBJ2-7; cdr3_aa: CASSLERGHYYEQYF; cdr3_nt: TGTGCCAGCAGCTTAGAAAGAGGGCATTATTACGAGCAGTACTTC
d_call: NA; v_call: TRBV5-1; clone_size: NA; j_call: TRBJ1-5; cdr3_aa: CASSLAGVQPQHF; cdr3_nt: TGCGCCAGCAGCTTGGCAGGGGTTCAGCCCCAGCATTTT
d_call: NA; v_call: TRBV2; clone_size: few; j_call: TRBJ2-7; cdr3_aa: CASSGSGQYF; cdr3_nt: TGTGCCAGCAGTGGCTCGGGGCAGTACTTC
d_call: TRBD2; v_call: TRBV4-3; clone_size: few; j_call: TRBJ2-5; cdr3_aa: CASSQGAASGEETQYF; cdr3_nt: TGCGCCAGCAGCCAAGGAGCGGCTAGCGGGGAAGAGACCCAGTACTTC
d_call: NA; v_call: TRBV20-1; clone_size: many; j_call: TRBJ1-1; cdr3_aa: CSATKSGTEAFF; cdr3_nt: TGCAGTGCTACTAAATCGGGAACTGAAGCTTTCTTT
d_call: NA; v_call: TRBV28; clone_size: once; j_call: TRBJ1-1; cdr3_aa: CASSPDMGVDTEAFF; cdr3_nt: TGTGCCAGCAGTCCGGACATGGGGGTAGACACTGAAGCTTTCTTT
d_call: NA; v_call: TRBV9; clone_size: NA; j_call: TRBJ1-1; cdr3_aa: CASSVVGGLNTEAFF; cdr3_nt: TGTGCCAGCAGCGTCGTCGGGGGGCTGAACACTGAAGCTTTCTTT
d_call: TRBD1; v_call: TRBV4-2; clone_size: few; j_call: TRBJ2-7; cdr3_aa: CASSPGQGPWEQYF; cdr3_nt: TGTGCCAGCAGCCCGGGACAGGGGCCGTGGGAGCAGTACTTC
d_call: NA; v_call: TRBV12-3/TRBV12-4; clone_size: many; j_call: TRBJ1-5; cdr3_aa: CASSRINQPQHF; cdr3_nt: TGTGCCAGCAGTCGAATAAATCAGCCCCAGCATTTT
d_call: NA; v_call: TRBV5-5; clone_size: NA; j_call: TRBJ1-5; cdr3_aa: CASSAWEPNQPQHF; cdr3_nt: TGTGCCAGCTCAGCGTGGGAGCCCAATCAGCCCCAGCATTTT
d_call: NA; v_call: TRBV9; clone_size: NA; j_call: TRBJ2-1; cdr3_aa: CASSVEGTGEQFF; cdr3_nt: TGTGCCAGCAGCGTAGAGGGGACGGGTGAGCAGTTCTTC
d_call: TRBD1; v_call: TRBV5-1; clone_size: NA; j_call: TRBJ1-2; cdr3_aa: CASRERDRLLPTYGYTF; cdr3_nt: TGCGCCAGCAGGGAAAGGGACAGGCTCCTTCCGACCTATGGCTACACCTTC
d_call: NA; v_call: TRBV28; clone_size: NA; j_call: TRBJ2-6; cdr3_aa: CASSFWSGTVSGANVLTF; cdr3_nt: TGTGCCAGCAGTTTTTGGTCAGGGACTGTTTCTGGGGCCAACGTCCTGACTTTC
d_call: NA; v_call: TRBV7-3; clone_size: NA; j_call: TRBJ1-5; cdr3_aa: CASSFLSAFTGRSNQPQHF; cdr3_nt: TGTGCCAGCAGCTTTCTATCAGCTTTTACCGGACGTAGCAATCAGCCCCAGCATTTT
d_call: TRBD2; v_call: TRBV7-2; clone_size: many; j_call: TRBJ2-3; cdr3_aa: CASSLARRGGRADTQYF; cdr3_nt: TGTGCCAGCAGCTTAGCCAGGCGCGGGGGGCGCGCAGATACGCAGTATTTT
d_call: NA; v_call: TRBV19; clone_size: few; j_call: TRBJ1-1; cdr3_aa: CASSPRGGIIFDTEAFF; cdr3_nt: TGTGCCAGTAGTCCGAGAGGAGGGATCATCTTCGACACTGAAGCTTTCTTT
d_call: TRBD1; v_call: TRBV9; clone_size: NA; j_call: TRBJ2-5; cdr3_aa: CASSVVGTGVETQYF; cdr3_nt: TGTGCCAGCAGCGTAGTCGGGACAGGGGTTGAGACCCAGTACTTC
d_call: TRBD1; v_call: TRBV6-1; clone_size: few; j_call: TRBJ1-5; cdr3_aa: CASRPKDRDSNQPQHF; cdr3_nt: TGTGCCAGCAGGCCGAAGGACAGGGATAGCAATCAGCCCCAGCATTTT
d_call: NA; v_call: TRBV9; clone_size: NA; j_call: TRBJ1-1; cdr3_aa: CASSVVGGSGAAFF; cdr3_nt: TGTGCCAGCAGCGTAGTGGGGGGTTCAGGGGCGGCTTTCTTT
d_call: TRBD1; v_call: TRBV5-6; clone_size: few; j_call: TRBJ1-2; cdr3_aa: CASSTGQGKGYTF; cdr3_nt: TGTGCCAGCAGCACAGGACAGGGGAAAGGCTACACCTTC
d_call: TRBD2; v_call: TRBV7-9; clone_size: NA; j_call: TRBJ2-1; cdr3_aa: CASSFRTGPGTSGYNEQFF; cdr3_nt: TGTGCCAGCAGCTTCCGGACAGGGCCGGGGACTAGCGGGTACAATGAGCAGTTCTTC
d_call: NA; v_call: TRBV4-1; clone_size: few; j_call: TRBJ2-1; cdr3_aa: CASSHPKDGQGPYNEQFF; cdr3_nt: TGCGCCAGCAGCCACCCGAAGGATGGGCAGGGGCCCTACAATGAGCAGTTCTTC
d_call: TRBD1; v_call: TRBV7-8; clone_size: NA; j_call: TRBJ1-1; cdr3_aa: CASSPSGQGATEAFF; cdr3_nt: TGTGCCAGCAGCCCATCGGGACAGGGGGCTACGGAAGCTTTCTTT
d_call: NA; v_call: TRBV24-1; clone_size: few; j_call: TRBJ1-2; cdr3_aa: CATSDSGDPNYGYTF; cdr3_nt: TGTGCCACCAGTGATTCCGGGGACCCTAACTATGGCTACACCTTC
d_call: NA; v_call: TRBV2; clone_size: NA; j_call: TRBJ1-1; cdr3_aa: CASSNGAVDTEAFF; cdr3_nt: TGTGCCAGCAGTAACGGGGCGGTGGACACTGAAGCTTTCTTT